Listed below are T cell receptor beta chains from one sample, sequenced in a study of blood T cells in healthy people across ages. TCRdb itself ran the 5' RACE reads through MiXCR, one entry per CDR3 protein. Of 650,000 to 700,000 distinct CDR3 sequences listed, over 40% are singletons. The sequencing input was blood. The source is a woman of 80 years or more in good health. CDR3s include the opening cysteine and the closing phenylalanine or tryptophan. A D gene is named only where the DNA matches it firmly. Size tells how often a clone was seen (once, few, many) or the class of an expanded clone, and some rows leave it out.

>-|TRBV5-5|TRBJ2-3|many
CASSSAGRSMDTQYF
TGTGCCAGCAGCTCCGCGGGTCGGTCGATGGATACGCAGTATTTT
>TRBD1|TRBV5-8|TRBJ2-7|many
CASRSRDRIYEQYF
TGTGCCAGTCGCAGCCGGGACAGGATCTACGAGCAGTACTTC
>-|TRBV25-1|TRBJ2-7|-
CASSRRFQGGEQYF
TGTGCCAGCAGCCGAAGGTTTCAGGGCGGCGAGCAGTACTTC
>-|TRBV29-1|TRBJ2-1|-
CSVPRGGPIPYNEQFF
TGCAGCGTTCCGAGGGGGGGCCCGATCCCATACAATGAGCAGTTCTTC
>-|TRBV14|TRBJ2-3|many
CASSRGTARGDTQYF
TGTGCCAGCAGCCGAGGGACGGCGCGTGGAGATACGCAGTATTTT
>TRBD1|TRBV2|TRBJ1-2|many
CASSGQGAGYGYTF
TGTGCCAGCAGTGGCCAGGGGGCCGGCTATGGCTACACCTTC
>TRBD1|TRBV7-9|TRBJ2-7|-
CASSLGTGTPWGEQYF
TGTGCCAGCAGCTTAGGGACAGGGACCCCTTGGGGCGAGCAGTACTTC
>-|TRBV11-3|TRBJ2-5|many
CASSLFPTSYRYFQETQYF
TGTGCCAGCAGCTTATTCCCCACCTCCTACCGATACTTCCAAGAGACCCAGTACTTC
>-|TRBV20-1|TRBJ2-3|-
CSARDPTTDTQYF
TGCAGTGCTAGAGATCCAACCACAGATACGCAGTATTTT
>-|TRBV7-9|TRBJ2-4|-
CASSPKEARDIQYF
TGTGCCAGCAGCCCCAAGGAGGCAAGGGACATTCAGTACTTC
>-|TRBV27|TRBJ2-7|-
CASSLRPTAYEQYF
TGTGCCAGCAGTTTGAGACCGACCGCCTACGAGCAGTACTTC
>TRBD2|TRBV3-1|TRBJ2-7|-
CASSPGTSGGLYEQYF
TGTGCCAGCAGCCCCGGGACTAGCGGGGGCCTCTACGAGCAGTACTTC
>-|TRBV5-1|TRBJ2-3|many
CASCKGRPTDTQYF
TGCGCCAGCTGTAAGGGGCGACCCACAGATACGCAGTATTTT
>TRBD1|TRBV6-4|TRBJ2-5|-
CASSMDRGETQYF
TGTGCCAGCAGTATGGACAGGGGAGAGACCCAGTACTTC
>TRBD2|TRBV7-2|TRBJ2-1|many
CASSRKTSGSGNEQFF
TGTGCCAGCAGCCGTAAGACTAGCGGGAGTGGGAATGAGCAGTTCTTC
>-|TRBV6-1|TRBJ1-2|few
CASRERVLIAQGDGYTF
TGTGCCAGCAGGGAAAGGGTCCTTATCGCGCAGGGTGATGGCTACACCTTC
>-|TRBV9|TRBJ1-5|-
CASSNGGNSNQPQHF
TGTGCCAGCAGCAACGGGGGGAATAGCAATCAGCCCCAGCATTTT
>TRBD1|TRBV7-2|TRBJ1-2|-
CASSLVSAGGNGYTF
TGTGCCAGCAGCTTAGTCTCAGCAGGGGGCAATGGCTACACCTTC
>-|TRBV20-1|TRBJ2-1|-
CSARDEPGPYNEQFF
TGCAGTGCTAGAGACGAACCGGGACCGTACAATGAGCAGTTCTTC
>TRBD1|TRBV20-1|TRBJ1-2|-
CSARDSGGYGYTF
TGCAGTGCTAGAGATTCAGGGGGCTATGGCTACACCTTC
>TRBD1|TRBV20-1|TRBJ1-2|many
CSARLSGTDYGYTF
TGCAGTGCTAGACTTTCCGGGACAGACTATGGCTACACCTTC
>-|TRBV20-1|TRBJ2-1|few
CSASSGSYNEQFF
TGCAGTGCCTCCTCCGGGTCCTACAATGAGCAGTTCTTC
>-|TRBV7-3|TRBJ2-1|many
CASSLRTAPRYNEQFF
TGTGCCAGCAGCTTAAGGACCGCACCCAGGTACAATGAGCAGTTCTTC
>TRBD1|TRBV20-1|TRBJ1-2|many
CSAGTAYGYTF
TGCAGTGCCGGGACAGCCTATGGCTACACCTTC
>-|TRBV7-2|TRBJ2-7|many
CASSSLATAPYEQYF
TGTGCCAGCAGCTCCTTAGCGACAGCACCCTACGAGCAGTACTTC
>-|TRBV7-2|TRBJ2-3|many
CASSLRGGYTDTQYF
TGTGCCAGCAGCTTGAGGGGCGGCTACACAGATACGCAGTATTTT
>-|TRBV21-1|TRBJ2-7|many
CASSKAYVGTGGYYEQYF
TGTGCCAGCAGCAAAGCGTACGTAGGGACAGGGGGCTACTACGAGCAGTACTTC
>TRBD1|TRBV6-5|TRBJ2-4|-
CASSSSRTGRNIQYF
TGTGCCAGCAGCTCAAGCCGGACAGGGAGAAACATTCAGTACTTC
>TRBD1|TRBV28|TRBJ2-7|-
CASSAPGQGFLSYEQYF
TGTGCCAGCAGCGCTCCGGGACAGGGGTTCCTCTCCTACGAGCAGTACTTC
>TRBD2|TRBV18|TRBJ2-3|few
CASSRRTSNTDTQYF
TGTGCCAGCTCAAGGAGGACTAGTAACACAGATACGCAGTATTTT
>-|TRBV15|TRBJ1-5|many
CATSGEGQPQHF
TGTGCCACCAGCGGTGAAGGGCAGCCCCAGCATTTT
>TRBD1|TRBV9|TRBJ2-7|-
CASSVATGVGYEQYF
TGTGCCAGCAGCGTGGCGACAGGGGTGGGATACGAGCAGTACTTC
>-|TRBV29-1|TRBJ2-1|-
CSVEDGYNEQFF
TGCAGCGTTGAGGACGGTTACAATGAGCAGTTCTTC
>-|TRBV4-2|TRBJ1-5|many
CASSQASGTGNQPQHF
TGTGCCAGCAGCCAAGCCTCGGGCACGGGCAATCAGCCCCAGCATTTT
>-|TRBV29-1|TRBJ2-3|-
CSVGPTGTDTQYF
TGCAGCGTTGGGCCCACAGGCACAGATACGCAGTATTTT
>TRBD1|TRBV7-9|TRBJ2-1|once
CASSVGTEVYEQFF
TGTGCCAGCAGCGTAGGGACAGAAGTCTATGAGCAGTTCTTC
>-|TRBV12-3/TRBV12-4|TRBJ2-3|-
CASSLSRWERDTQYF
TGTGCCAGCAGTTTATCTCGCTGGGAGCGGGATACGCAGTATTTT
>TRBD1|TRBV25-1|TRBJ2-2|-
CASSNHRGGTGELFF
TGTGCCAGCAGTAACCACAGGGGTGGCACCGGGGAGCTGTTTTTT
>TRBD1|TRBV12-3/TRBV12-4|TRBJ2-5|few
CASSQGQGGLETQYF
TGTGCCAGCAGTCAGGGACAGGGCGGTTTGGAGACCCAGTACTTC
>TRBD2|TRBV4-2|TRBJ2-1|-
CASSQDLSSGGLGDNEQFF
TGTGCCAGCAGCCAAGATCTTTCTAGCGGGGGGCTCGGAGACAATGAGCAGTTCTTC
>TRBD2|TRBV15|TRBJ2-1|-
CATSRRLAAYNEQFF
TGTGCCACCAGCAGGCGACTAGCGGCGTACAATGAGCAGTTCTTC
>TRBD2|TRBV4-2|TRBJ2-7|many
CASSQGSLAGEVEQYF
TGTGCCAGCAGCCAAGGGTCCCTAGCGGGAGAAGTCGAGCAGTACTTC
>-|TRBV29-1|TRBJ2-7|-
CSTEDGYEQYF
TGCAGCACTGAGGACGGTTACGAGCAGTACTTC
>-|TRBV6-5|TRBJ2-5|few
CASSRDETQYF
TGTGCCAGCAGCCGAGATGAGACCCAGTACTTC
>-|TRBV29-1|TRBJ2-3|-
CSVRGVLIDAQYF
TGCAGCGTGAGAGGGGTCCTAATAGATGCGCAGTATTTT
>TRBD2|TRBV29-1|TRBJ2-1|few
CSVRAGGYNEQFF
TGCAGCGTTCGAGCGGGAGGCTACAATGAGCAGTTCTTC
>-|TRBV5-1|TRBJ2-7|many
CASSFGGAYEQYF
TGCGCCAGCAGCTTCGGCGGGGCCTACGAGCAGTACTTC
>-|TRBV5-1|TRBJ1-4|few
CASSYTPQEKLFF
TGCGCCAGCAGCTACACGCCACAGGAAAAACTGTTTTTT
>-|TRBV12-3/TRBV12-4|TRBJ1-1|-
CASSLQGRMNTEAFF
TGTGCCAGCAGTTTACAGGGGCGGATGAACACTGAAGCTTTCTTT